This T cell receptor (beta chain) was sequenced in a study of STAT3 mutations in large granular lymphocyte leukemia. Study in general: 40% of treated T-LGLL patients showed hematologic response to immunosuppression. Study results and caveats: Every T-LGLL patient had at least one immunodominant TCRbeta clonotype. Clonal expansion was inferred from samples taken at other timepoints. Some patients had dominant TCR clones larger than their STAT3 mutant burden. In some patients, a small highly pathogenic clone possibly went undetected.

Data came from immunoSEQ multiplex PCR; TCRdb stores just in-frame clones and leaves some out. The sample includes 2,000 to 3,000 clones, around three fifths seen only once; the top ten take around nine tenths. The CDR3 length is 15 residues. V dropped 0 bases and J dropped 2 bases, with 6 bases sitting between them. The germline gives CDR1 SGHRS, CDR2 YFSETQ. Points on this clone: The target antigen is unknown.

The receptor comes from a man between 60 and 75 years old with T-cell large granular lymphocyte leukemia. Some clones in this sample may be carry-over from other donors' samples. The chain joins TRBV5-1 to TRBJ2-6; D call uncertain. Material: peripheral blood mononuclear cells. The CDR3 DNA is TGCGCCAGCAGCTTGGCCATGGCTGGGGCCAACGTCCTGACTTTC. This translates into CASSLAMAGANVLTF.